Here is one T cell receptor (beta chain) with its context. Its antigen is as yet unknown. In the source study's methods: Junction-only sequences without quality scores came from ImmunoSEQ, so filtering differed. Produced via immunoSEQ multiplex PCR; TCRdb's table is partial and in-frame only. V, J and clone size are taken as reported in that table, and D and trimming were inferred from the DNA itself. This sample has about 2.2 million clones; just under 95% occur once, and the top ten carry more than 1.5%. CD45RO negativity and positive selection for CCR7 defined naive CD8 cells, a population that excluded terminally differentiated effector memory CD45RA+ cells. Every donor, a Caucasian adult, lived in Nashville, Tennessee. The record originates from a study of shared clonotypes between healthy human individuals. Findings and caveats of the study: Shared across a few donors were roughly 4.7% of the naive CD4 clonotypes.

This TCR was recovered from a man aged 18 to 29 in good health. Some clones in this sample may be carry-over from other donors' samples. What was sequenced was naive CD8+ T cells from PBMCs.

The CDR3: CSAREDQPQHF. The CDR3 DNA reads as TGCAGTGCTAGAGAGGACCAGCCCCAGCATTTT. This chain uses TRBV20-1 with TRBJ1-5; D unresolved. The CDR3 spans 11 residues. V was trimmed by 0 bases and J by 7 bases, leaving 4 bases between them. Germline lookup yields CDR1 DFQATT and CDR2 SNEGSKA (reference sequence).